This T cell receptor beta chain was sequenced for a study of T cells expressing NK-cell markers. Study overall: It was sorted CD3+CD56+NKG2C+, CD3+CD56+NKG2C- and CD3+CD56-NKG2C+ T cells that supplied the TCR beta repertoires. Seven donors tested HCMV-seropositive and one tested seronegative among the eight sequenced. Notes on the study in general: The same clonotypes also predominated in the CD3+CD56-NKG2C+ fraction of a handful of donors. Whether expanded NKG2C+ T cell clones recognized HCMV stayed uncertain.

In germline, CDR1 is SGHDT, CDR2 YYEEEE. This CDR3 contains 14 residues. On this clonotype itself: Antigen: not known.

Following a re-call of the 5' RACE reads, TCRdb has one entry per CDR3 protein and lacks DNA. Its clone listing holds a few hundred thousand distinct CDR3 sequences. The V call is TRBV5-6, the J call TRBJ2-1. The TCR comes from a man aged 18-69 years in good health. Sample: blood T cells: a sorted CD56 or NKG2C T cell subset, CD4+ or CD8+ T cells, or bulk PBMC T cells (not recorded which). CDR3 sequence reads: CASSLADFLAEQFF.